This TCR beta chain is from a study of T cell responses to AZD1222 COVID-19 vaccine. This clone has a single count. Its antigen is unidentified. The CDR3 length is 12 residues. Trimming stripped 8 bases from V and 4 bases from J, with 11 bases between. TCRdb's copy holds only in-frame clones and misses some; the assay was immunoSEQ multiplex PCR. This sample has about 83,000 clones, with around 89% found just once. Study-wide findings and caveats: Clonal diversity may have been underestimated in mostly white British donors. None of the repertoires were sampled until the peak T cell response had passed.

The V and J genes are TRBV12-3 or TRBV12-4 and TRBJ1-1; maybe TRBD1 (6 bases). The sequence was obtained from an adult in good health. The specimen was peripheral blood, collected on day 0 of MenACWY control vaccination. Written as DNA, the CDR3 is TGTGCCAGCGTCGGGGGCTCCACTGAAGCTTTCTTT. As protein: CASVGGSTEAFF.